The 23 T cell receptor beta chains below come from one sample, sequenced in a study of blood T cell repertoires in COVID-19. Method: immunoSEQ multiplex PCR; TCRdb's copy keeps in-frame clones and lacks some. The repertoire holds approximately 150,000 clones, with approximately 86% as singletons. Sequenced sample: PBMCs or T cells enriched from blood (not recorded which). Receptors originate from a woman aged 40 to 50 who had been exposed to COVID-19.

This clone was found once. V and J are TRBV27 and TRBJ1-2; 7 bases agree with TRBD1. V lost 3 bases, J lost 2 bases, and 3 bases stayed unmatched. The CDR3 loop spans 14 amino acids. Germline loops: CDR1 MNHEY, CDR2 SMNVEV (reference sequence). The DNA of the CDR3 is TGTGCCAGCAGTTTGAGGGGGCAGAACTATGGCTACACCTTC. This sequence encodes CASSLRGQNYGYTF.

This chain uses TRBV12-5 with TRBJ2-2, with a weak D call TRBD1 (6 bases). Germline CDR1 is LGHNT and CDR2 is FRNRAP. Between the trimmed V and J ends, which lost 2 bases and 4 bases, there was a span of 11 bases. This CDR3 region has 15 residues. For the CDR3, the DNA is TGTGCTAGTGGTTTGAGGTTACAGGGCACCGGGGAGCTGTTTTTT. Encoded protein: CASGLRLQGTGELFF. Full variable domain (outside the CDR3, taken from reference TRBV12-5 and TRBJ2-2): DARVTQTPRHKVTEMGQEVTMRCQPILGHNTVFWYRQTMMQGLELLAYFRNRAPLDDSGMPKDRFSAEMPDATLATLKIQPSEPRDSAVYFCASGLRLQGTGELFFGEGSRLTVL.

This chain joins TRBV28 and TRBJ1-5; 8 positions match TRBD1. CDR3 length: 18 residues. Germline CDR1 reads MDHEN; CDR2 reads SYDVKM. The junction had 12 bases not matched to a gene; V was cut back by 5 bases and J by 0 bases. The CDR3 coding sequence is TGTGCCAGCAGTCCACCTGGACAGGGCTTATATAGCAATCAGCCCCAGCATTTT. Protein sequence: CASSPPGQGLYSNQPQHF.

In its sample, this clone was seen once. The chain joins TRBV7-9 to TRBJ1-1; D is uncertain. Trimming stripped 5 bases from V and 1 base from J, with 8 bases between. CDR3 length equals 13 residues. Germline V lookup: CDR1 SEHNR, CDR2 FQNEAQ (reference sequence). The CDR3 DNA follows: TGTGCCAGCAGCCCGCAGGAGAACACTGAAGCTTTCTTT. Protein: CASSPQENTEAFF.

This clone was detected only a few times. The rearrangement joins TRBV10-1 to TRBJ2-2; tentatively, D is TRBD1 (5 bases). Germline values: CDR1 WNHNN, CDR2 SYGVQD (reference sequence). The CDR3 loop spans 13 amino acids. Trimming cost V 7 bases and J 1 base, with 7 bases left between them. As DNA, the CDR3 is TGCGCCAGCACCCAGGGGAACACCGGGGAGCTGTTTTTT. As protein: CASTQGNTGELFF.

V and J are TRBV7-2 and TRBJ2-3, with 9 bases that match TRBD2. Trimming at V came to 2 bases and at J to 3 bases, leaving 6 bases not matched to a gene. CDR3 length: 16 amino acids. From germline, CDR1 is SGHTA and CDR2 FQGNSA. The CDR3 here is CASSLRLAGLTDTQYF. CDR3 in DNA: TGTGCCAGCAGCTTACGGCTAGCGGGGCTAACAGATACGCAGTATTTT.

The chain carries TRBV10-1 and TRBJ2-5; the D gene is possibly TRBD2 (5 bases). CDR3 size: 14 residues. Trimming removed 4 bases from V and 3 bases from J, with 12 bases in between. Germline CDR1 and CDR2: WNHNN and SYGVQD (reference sequence). DNA of the CDR3: TGCGCCAGCAGTGCCGGGAACCCCAAAGAGACCCAGTACTTC. Amino acid sequence: CASSAGNPKETQYF.

With regard to this clone: Other DNA sequences in the sample encode the same CDR3. The chain uses TRBV18 and TRBJ2-7; D perhaps matches TRBD2 (5 bases). Germline-derived CDR1 and CDR2 are KGHSH and LQKENI. The CDR3 loop spans 15 amino acids. The V and J ends lost 6 bases and 2 bases respectively, with 17 bases between them. CDR3 sequence reads: CASSPLEGRTYEQYF. The CDR3, as DNA: TGTGCCAGCTCGCCTTTGGAAGGGAGAACCTACGAGCAGTACTTC.

This rearrangement joins TRBV18 to TRBJ1-2, with D unclear. Germline V gene lookup returns CDR1 KGHSH and CDR2 LQKENI. The CDR3 has 12 residues. The germline V and J ends were trimmed by 3 bases and 4 bases, with 6 bases remaining between them. CDR3 loop: CASSPTGYGYTF. The CDR3 DNA sequence: TGTGCCAGCTCACCGACTGGCTATGGCTACACCTTC.

The V and J genes are TRBV12-5 and TRBJ1-1; 7 bases match TRBD1. There are 14 residues in the CDR3. Germline CDR1 reads LGHNT; CDR2 reads FRNRAP. With V trimmed by 6 bases and J by 4 bases, 8 bases remained unmatched. The CDR3 here is CASGRGTAATEAFF. As DNA, the CDR3 is TGTGCTAGTGGCCGGGGGACAGCCGCCACTGAAGCTTTCTTT.

This clone came up a few times. The chain uses TRBV4-1 and TRBJ2-7, with 11 bases matching TRBD2. Germline CDR1 MGHRA, CDR2 YSYEKL. Trimming cost V 0 bases and J 2 bases; bases outside gene matches: 9. The CDR3 is 18 amino acids. For the CDR3, the DNA is TGCGCCAGCAGCCAAGAATTGCAGCTAGCGGGGGGTACCTACGAGCAGTACTTC. Protein: CASSQELQLAGGTYEQYF.

The chain links TRBV11-3 to TRBJ2-5; 10 nucleotides match TRBD1. The V gene's germline CDR1 is SGHNT and CDR2 YENEEA. The ends lost 5 bases at V and 4 bases at J; junction bases unmatched: 4. There are 14 residues in the CDR3. In DNA form, the CDR3 reads TGTGCCAGCAGCCGACAGGGGGCCGGAGAGACCCAGTACTTC. Amino acids: CASSRQGAGETQYF.

The rearrangement uses TRBV7-8 and TRBJ1-3; D is unclear. Germline loops: CDR1 SGHVS, CDR2 FQNEAQ. V lost 1 base and J lost 1, with 11 bases in between. The CDR3 runs to 16 residues. CDR3 coding DNA: TGTGCCAGCAGCTTAGGAGCAAAGTTTTCTGGAAACACCATATATTTT. Its protein product is CASSLGAKFSGNTIYF.

The chain has TRBV19 and TRBJ1-4; 8 bases fit TRBD1. CDR3 length: 14 residues. The V gene's germline CDR1 is LNHDA and CDR2 SQIVND (reference sequence). After removal of 3 bases from V and 8 bases from J, the junction contained 5 bases not matched to a gene. The DNA of the CDR3 is TGTGCCAGTAGTATTCGGCAGGGGGCGGAAAAACTGTTTTTT. Its protein product is CASSIRQGAEKLFF.

The rearrangement joins TRBV11-2 to TRBJ2-1; no clear D. The V end was cut by 0 bases, the J end by 8 bases, with 11 bases between. CDR1 and CDR2 from the germline V gene are SGHAT and FQNNGV. The CDR3 has 14 residues. The CDR3 here is CASSLDVQTHEQFF. The DNA of the CDR3 is TGTGCCAGCAGCTTAGATGTACAGACCCATGAGCAGTTCTTC.

V usage is TRBV7-9 and J usage is TRBJ2-4; TRBD1 aligns across 8 bases. The J segment lost 7 bases and the V segment lost 5 bases, leaving 13 bases of the junction unmatched. The CDR3 has 16 residues. In germline, CDR1 is SEHNR, CDR2 FQNEAQ (reference sequence). CDR3 nucleotides: TGTGCCAGCAGCCTGGGGACAGGCCATGTCACTAACATTCAGTACTTC. It yields the protein CASSLGTGHVTNIQYF.

CDR3 loop: CASSLTGLANTQYF. The CDR3 bases are TGTGCCAGCAGTTTAACGGGACTCGCGAATACGCAGTATTTT. The chain has TRBV27 and TRBJ2-3; a possible D gene is TRBD2 (6 bases). The CDR3 totals 14 residues. The germline CDR1 and CDR2 sequences are MNHEY and SMNVEV (reference sequence). With 2 bases removed from V and 7 bases from J, the gap between germline ends came to 13 bases.

This clone was counted a few times. The chain couples TRBV2 to TRBJ1-1, with TRBD1 identical over 9 bases. The V segment lost 5 bases and the J segment 7 bases; nucleotides outside the gene matches: 11. This CDR3 contains 15 residues. Germline CDR1 and CDR2: SNHLY and FYNNEI. The CDR3 loop is CASSHNTGGEGEAFF. The CDR3 DNA is TGTGCCAGCAGTCATAACACAGGGGGCGAAGGTGAAGCTTTCTTT.

The rearrangement uses TRBV4-1 and TRBJ1-3; 7 nucleotides line up with TRBD1. Germline V gene lookup returns CDR1 MGHRA and CDR2 YSYEKL. The CDR3 has 18 amino acids. V trimming: 0 bases; J trimming: 5 bases; junction bases outside the gene matches: 13. The CDR3 loop is CASSQDWRGRVNRNTIYF. The CDR3 bases are TGCGCCAGCAGCCAAGATTGGAGGGGGCGGGTTAATCGAAACACCATATATTTT.

CDR3 residues: CAISSGERYGYTF. CDR3 coding DNA: TGTGCCATCAGCTCAGGGGAACGGTATGGCTACACCTTC. The chain has TRBV10-3 and TRBJ1-2, with D possibly matching TRBD1 (6 bases). The CDR3 contains 13 residues. CDR1 and CDR2 from the germline V gene are ENHRY and SYGVKD. The V and J ends lost 6 bases and 5 bases respectively, with 13 bases between them.

In this sample, this clone turned up once. The chain is built from TRBV27 and TRBJ1-6; D remains unclear. Per germline, CDR1 MNHEY and CDR2 SMNVEV (reference sequence). The CDR3 consists of 14 residues. Trimming took off 5 bases at V and 7 bases at J, with 12 bases between the two ends. The CDR3 protein is CASSPRGGNSPLHF. The CDR3, as DNA: TGTGCCAGCAGTCCCCGCGGCGGCAATTCACCCCTCCACTTT.

CDR3 sequence reads: CAMGSGGNKETQYF. The CDR3, as DNA: TGTGCCATGGGGAGCGGGGGCAATAAAGAGACCCAGTACTTC. V and J are TRBV10-3 and TRBJ2-5; 8 positions match TRBD2. From germline, CDR1 is ENHRY and CDR2 SYGVKD. V trimming: 9 bases; J trimming: 3 bases; junction bases outside the gene matches: 9. The CDR3 totals 14 residues.

The J gene is TRBJ2-4, the V gene TRBV9; 14 bases line up with TRBD2. Germline-derived CDR1 and CDR2 are SGDLS and YYNGEE. CDR3 length equals 17 residues. V lost 3 bases and J lost 0; bases outside the gene matches: 2. The CDR3: CASSGGLAGEAKNIQYF. CDR3 sequence (DNA): TGTGCCAGCAGCGGGGGACTAGCGGGGGAAGCCAAAAACATTCAGTACTTC. The full variable domain, rest sourced from reference TRBV9 and TRBJ2-4, is DSGVTQTPKHLITATGQRVTLRCSPRSGDLSVYWYQQSLDQGLQFLIQYYNGEERAKGNILERFSAQQFPDLHSELNLSSLELGDSALYFCASSGGLAGEAKNIQYFGAGTRLSVL.